This TCR beta chain was documented in a study of identical twins. General observations from the study: Those out-of-frame alpha sequences shared by twins showed an excess of low generation probability. Partly confounded zero-insertion analyses could result from invariant MAIT and iNKT cells.

CDR1 and CDR2 (germline): LGHDT, YNNKEL (reference sequence). This CDR3 spans 14 amino acids. The V gene lost 2 bases and the J gene lost 12 bases, with 17 bases spanning the gap. Template switching added a universal primer site, and cDNA bore unique molecular identifiers. Using its own MiXCR run on the 5' RACE reads, TCRdb lists one record per CDR3 protein. The table records 200,000 to 250,000 distinct CDR3 sequences, over 12% of them present only once. Remarks on this clonotype: As yet, its antigen is unknown.

The V and J genes are TRBV3-1 and TRBJ2-1, with D perhaps matching TRBD1 or TRBD2 (5 bases each). Sequenced sample: memory (CD45RO+) T cells sorted from blood. This sequence originates from a young woman in good health. CDR3 DNA: TGTGCCAGCAGCCAAAGCCCCATCGGGACGGGGCAGTTCTTC. It codes for CASSQSPIGTGQFF.